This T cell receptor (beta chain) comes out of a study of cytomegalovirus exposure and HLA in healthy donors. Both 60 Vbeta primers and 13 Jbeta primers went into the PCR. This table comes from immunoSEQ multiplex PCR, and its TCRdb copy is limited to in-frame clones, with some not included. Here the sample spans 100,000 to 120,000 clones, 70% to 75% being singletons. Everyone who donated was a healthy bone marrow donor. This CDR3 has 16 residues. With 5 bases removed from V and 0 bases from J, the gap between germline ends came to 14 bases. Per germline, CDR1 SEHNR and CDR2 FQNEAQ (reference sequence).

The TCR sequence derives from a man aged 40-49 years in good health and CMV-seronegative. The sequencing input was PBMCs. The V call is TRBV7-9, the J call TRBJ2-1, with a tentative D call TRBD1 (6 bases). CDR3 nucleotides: TGTGCCAGCAGCCTACAGGGAAGTACCTCCTACAATGAGCAGTTCTTC. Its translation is CASSLQGSTSYNEQFF.